This TCR beta chain was captured by sequencing in a study of blood T cell repertoires in COVID-19. As for the study in general: The samples span acute and convalescent COVID-19 from the United States, Italy and Spain. In each case, the material was cDNA or gDNA derived from T cells, B-cell-depleted T cells, or PBMCs.

The authors' processing: Reference gene primers were amplified, and this amplification served to estimate nucleated cell counts. Clones were sequenced by immunoSEQ multiplex PCR, and TCRdb holds only the in-frame ones, with some missing. V, J and clone size reflect that table, while D and trimming were determined from the DNA. The sample comprises 300,000 to 350,000 clones, nearly 90% of which are singletons, and 0.8% to 1.3% rests with the top ten. Looked up from germline, CDR1 is MDHEN and CDR2 is SYDVKM. Germline trimming cut 9 bases from V and 3 bases from J; bases unmatched to any gene: 11. This CDR3 is 15 amino acids long.

Sequences were obtained from peripheral blood. The TCR sequence derives from a woman aged 40 to 50 with COVID-19, enrolled during active disease. V gene TRBV28 combines with J gene TRBJ1-5; 7 bases are a match to TRBD1. CDR3 residues: CASSDRVRYNQPQHF. CDR3 in DNA: TGTGCCAGTTCTGACAGGGTCCGCTACAATCAGCCCCAGCATTTT.